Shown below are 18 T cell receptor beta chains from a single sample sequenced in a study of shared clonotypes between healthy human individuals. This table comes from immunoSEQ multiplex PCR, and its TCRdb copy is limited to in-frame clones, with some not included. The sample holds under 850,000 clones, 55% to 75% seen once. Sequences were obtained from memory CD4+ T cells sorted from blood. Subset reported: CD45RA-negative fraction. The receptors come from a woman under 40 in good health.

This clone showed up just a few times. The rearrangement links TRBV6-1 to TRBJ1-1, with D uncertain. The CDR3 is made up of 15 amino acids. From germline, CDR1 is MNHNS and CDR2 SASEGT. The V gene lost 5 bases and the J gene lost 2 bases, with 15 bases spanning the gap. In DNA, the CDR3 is TGTGCCAGCAGTAAAGGTGGAGGGCTTAACACTGAAGCTTTCTTT. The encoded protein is CASSKGGGLNTEAFF.

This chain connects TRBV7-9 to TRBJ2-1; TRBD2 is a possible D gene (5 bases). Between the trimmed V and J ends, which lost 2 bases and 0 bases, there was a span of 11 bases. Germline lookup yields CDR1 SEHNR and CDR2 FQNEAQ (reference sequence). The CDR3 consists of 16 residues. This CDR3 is CASSLIATSSYNEQFF. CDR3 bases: TGTGCCAGCAGCTTAATAGCCACTAGCTCCTACAATGAGCAGTTCTTC.

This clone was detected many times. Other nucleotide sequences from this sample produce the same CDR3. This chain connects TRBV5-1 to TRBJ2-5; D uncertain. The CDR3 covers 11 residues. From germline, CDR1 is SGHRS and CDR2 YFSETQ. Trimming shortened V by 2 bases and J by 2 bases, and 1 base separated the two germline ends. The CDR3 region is CASSLQETQYF. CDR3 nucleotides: TGCGCCAGCAGCTTACAAGAGACCCAGTACTTC. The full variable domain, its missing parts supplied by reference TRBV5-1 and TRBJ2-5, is KAGVTQTPRYLIKTRGQQVTLSCSPISGHRSVSWYQQTPGQGLQFLFEYFSETQRNKGNFPGRFSGRQFSNSRSEMNVSTLELGDSALYLCASSLQETQYFGPGTRLLVL.

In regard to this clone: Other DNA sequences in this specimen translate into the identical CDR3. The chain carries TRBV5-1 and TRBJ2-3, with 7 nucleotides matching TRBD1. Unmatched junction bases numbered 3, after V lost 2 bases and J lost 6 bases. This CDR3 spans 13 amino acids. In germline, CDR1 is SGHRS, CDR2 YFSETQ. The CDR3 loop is CASSFGQADTQYF. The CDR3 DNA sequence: TGCGCCAGCAGCTTCGGACAGGCCGATACGCAGTATTTT. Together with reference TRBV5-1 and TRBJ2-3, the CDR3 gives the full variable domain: KAGVTQTPRYLIKTRGQQVTLSCSPISGHRSVSWYQQTPGQGLQFLFEYFSETQRNKGNFPGRFSGRQFSNSRSEMNVSTLELGDSALYLCASSFGQADTQYFGPGTRLTVL.

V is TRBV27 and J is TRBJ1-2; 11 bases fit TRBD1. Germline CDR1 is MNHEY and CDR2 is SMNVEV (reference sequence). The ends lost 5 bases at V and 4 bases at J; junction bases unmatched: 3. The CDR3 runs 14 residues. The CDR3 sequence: CASSTGQGVYGYTF. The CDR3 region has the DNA TGTGCCAGCAGTACGGGACAGGGGGTCTATGGCTACACCTTC.

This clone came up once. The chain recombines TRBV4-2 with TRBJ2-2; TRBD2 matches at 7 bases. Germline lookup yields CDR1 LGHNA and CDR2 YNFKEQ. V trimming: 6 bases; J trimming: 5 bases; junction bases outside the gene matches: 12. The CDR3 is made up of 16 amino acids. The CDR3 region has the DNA TGTGCCAGCAGTTTATCCAGCGGGATAGAAACCGGGGAGCTGTTTTTT. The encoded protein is CASSLSSGIETGELFF.

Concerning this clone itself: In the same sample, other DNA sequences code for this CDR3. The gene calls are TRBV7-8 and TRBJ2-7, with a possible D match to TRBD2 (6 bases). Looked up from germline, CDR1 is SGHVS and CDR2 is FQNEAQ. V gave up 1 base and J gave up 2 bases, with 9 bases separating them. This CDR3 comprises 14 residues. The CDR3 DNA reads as TGTGCCAGCAGCTTAGTTGCGGGGCCCTACGAGCAGTACTTC. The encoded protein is CASSLVAGPYEQYF. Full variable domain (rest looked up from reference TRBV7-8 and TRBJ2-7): GAGVSQSPRYKVAKRGQDVALRCDPISGHVSLFWYQQALGQGPEFLTYFQNEAQLDKSGLPSDRFFAERPEGSVSTLKIQRTQQEDSAVYLCASSLVAGPYEQYFGPGTRLTVT.

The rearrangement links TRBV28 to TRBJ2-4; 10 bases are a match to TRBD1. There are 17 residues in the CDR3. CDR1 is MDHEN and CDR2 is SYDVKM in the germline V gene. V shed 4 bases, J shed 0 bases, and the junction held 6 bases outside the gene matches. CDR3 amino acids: CASSSPGTGVAKNIQYF. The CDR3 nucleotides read TGTGCCAGCAGTTCGCCCGGGACAGGGGTAGCCAAAAACATTCAGTACTTC.

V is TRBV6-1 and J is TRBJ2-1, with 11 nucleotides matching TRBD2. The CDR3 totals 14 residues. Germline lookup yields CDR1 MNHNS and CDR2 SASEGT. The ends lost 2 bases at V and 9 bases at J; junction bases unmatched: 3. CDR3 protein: CASSETSGSSEQFF. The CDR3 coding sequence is TGTGCCAGCAGTGAAACTAGCGGGAGTTCTGAGCAGTTCTTC.

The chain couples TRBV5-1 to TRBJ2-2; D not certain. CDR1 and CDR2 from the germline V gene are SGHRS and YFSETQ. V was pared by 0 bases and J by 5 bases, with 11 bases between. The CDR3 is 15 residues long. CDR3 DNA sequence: TGCGCCAGCAGCTTGGAGGCCAGTTGGACCGGGGAGCTGTTTTTT. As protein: CASSLEASWTGELFF.

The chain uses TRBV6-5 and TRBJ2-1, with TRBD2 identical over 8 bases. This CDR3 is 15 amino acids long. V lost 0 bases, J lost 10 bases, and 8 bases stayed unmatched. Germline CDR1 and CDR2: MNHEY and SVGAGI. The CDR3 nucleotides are TGTGCCAGCAGTTACTCTGGACTAGCTAAACGAGAGCAGTTCTTC. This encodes CASSYSGLAKREQFF.

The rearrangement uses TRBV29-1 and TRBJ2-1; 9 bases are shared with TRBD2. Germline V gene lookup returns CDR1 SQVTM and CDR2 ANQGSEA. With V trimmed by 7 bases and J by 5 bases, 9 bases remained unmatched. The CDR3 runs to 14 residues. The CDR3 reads CSAARLAEHNEQFF. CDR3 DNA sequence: TGCAGCGCCGCCCGACTAGCGGAACACAATGAGCAGTTCTTC.

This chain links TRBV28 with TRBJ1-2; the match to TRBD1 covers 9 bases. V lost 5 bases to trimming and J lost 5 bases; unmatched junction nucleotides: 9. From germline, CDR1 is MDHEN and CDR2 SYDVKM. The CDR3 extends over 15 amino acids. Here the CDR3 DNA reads TGTGCCAGCAGTCCTTTGGGACAGGGCAGTTATGGCTACACCTTC. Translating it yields CASSPLGQGSYGYTF.

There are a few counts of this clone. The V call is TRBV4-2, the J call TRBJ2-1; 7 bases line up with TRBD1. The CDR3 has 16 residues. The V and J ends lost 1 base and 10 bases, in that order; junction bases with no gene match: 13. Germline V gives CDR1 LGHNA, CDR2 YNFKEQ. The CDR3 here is CASSQGPGTARGEQFF. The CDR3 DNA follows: TGTGCCAGCAGCCAAGGGCCCGGGACAGCTAGGGGAGAGCAGTTCTTC.

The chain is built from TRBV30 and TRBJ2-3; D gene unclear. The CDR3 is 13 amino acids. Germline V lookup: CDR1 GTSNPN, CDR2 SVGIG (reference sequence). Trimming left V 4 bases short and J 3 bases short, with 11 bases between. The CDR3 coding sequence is TGTGCCTGGAATAGTCCTAGGACAGATACGCAGTATTTT. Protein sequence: CAWNSPRTDTQYF. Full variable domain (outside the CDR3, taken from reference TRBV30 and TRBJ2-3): SQTIHQWPATLVQPVGSPLSLECTVEGTSNPNLYWYRQAAGRGLQLLFYSVGIGQISSEVPQNLSASRPQDRQFILSSKKLLLSDSGFYLCAWNSPRTDTQYFGPGTRLTVL.

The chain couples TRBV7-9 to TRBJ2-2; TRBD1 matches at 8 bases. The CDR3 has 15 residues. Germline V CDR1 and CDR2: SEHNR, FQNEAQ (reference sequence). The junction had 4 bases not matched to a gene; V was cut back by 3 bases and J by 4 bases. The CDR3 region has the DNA TGTGCCAGCAGCTTTCCCAGGGGGCGCACCGGGGAGCTGTTTTTT. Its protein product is CASSFPRGRTGELFF.

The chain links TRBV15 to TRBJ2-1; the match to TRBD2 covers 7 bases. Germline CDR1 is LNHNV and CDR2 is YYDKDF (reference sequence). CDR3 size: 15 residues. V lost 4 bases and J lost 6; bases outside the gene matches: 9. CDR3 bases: TGTGCCACCAGCAACCTAGCGGAGGGGATCAATGAGCAGTTCTTC. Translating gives CATSNLAEGINEQFF.

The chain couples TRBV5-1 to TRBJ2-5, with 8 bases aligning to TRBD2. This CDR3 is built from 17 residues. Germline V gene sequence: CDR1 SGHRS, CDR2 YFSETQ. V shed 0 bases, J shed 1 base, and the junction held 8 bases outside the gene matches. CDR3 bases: TGCGCCAGCAGCTTGGCCCCAGCGGGAGTGTCCCAAGAGACCCAGTACTTC. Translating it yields CASSLAPAGVSQETQYF.